The present entry profiles one T cell receptor (beta chain) with its context. Study members were between about 18 and 100 years old and lived in some 22 US regions. V was cut by 0 bases and J by 8 bases, with 11 bases left in between. The CDR3 loop spans 14 amino acids. The germline CDR1 and CDR2 sequences are ENHRY and SYGVKD. The data were obtained in a study of blood T cell repertoires in COVID-19. On the study more broadly: Donors in the United States, Italy and Spain gave samples during acute or convalescent COVID-19. T cells, B-cell-depleted T cells, or PBMCs provided the cDNA or gDNA that served as material.

Clones were read by immunoSEQ multiplex PCR, and TCRdb kept only the in-frame ones, dropping some. Among fewer than 250,000 clones listed, approximately 85% were seen once. This chain uses TRBV10-3 with TRBJ2-1; tentative D call: TRBD1 (5 bases). This sequence originates from a woman aged 45-65 years who had recovered from COVID-19. Source material: PBMCs or T cells enriched from blood (not recorded which). This CDR3 reads CAISESSGQDEQFF. DNA of the CDR3: TGTGCCATCAGTGAGTCTTCAGGGCAGGATGAGCAGTTCTTC.